This T cell receptor beta chain was captured by sequencing in a study of T cells in Graves' hyperthyroidism and ophthalmopathy. With regard to this clonotype: Its specificity is not known. Possible read error: a much larger clone is one base away.

Lactation, pregnancy, other autoimmune disease or uncontrolled infection led to exclusion of patients. Diagnoses rested on clinical symptoms, serum thyroxine and TRAb, thyroid ultrasound and orbital computed tomography. The V end was cut by 3 bases, the J end by 2 bases, with 11 bases between. Per the germline V gene, CDR1 is GTSNPN and CDR2 is SVGIG (reference sequence). CDR3 size: 13 residues. The source material, RNA transcripts, was used to amplify TCR beta CDR3 regions. An initial round of RT-PCR targeting the TCR CDR3 relied on the HTBI primer set. TCRdb fed the multiplex PCR reads into MiXCR, producing one record per CDR3 protein. The data contain around 620,000 distinct CDR3 sequences, over 12% of them singletons. General study points: Most thyroid clonotypes with frequency above 0.001 were detected in blood. Ophthalmopathy got predicted by the model a median about six months before its onset.

The sequence derives from a woman younger than 30 with Graves' ophthalmopathy. The chain uses TRBV30 and TRBJ2-7; D is possibly TRBD1 (6 bases). Sequencing input: blood. CDR3 in DNA: TGTGCCTGGAGGACAGGTATAACCTACGAGCAGTACTTC. This encodes CAWRTGITYEQYF.